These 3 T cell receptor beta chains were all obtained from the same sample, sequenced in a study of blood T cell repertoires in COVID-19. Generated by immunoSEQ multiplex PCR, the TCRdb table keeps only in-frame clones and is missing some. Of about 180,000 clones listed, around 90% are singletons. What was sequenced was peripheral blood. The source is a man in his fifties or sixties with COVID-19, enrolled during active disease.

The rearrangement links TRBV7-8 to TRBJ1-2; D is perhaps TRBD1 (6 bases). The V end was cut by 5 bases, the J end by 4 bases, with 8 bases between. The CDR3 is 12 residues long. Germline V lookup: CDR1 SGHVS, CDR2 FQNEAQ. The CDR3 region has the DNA TGTGCCAGCAGCCCACAGGGCTATGGCTACACCTTC. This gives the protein CASSPQGYGYTF.

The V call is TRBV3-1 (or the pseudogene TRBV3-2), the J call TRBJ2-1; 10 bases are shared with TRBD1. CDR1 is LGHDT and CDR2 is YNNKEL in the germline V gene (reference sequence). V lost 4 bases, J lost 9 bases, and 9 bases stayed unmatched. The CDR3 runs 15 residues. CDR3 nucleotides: TGTGCCAGCAGCCTCACTCGGGGACAGGGGAGTGAGCAGTTCTTC. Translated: CASSLTRGQGSEQFF.

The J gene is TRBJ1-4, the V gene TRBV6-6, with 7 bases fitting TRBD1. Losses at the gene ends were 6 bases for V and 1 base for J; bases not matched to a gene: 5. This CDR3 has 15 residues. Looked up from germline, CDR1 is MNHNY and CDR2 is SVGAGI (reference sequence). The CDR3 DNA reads TGTGCCAGCAGCTCTTCAGGGGGAACTAATGAAAAACTGTTTTTT. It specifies CASSSSGGTNEKLFF.